This record concerns one T cell receptor beta chain sequence. Its antigen is unknown. One end of the junction does not line up with germline, which may come from a read error. This CDR3 region has 15 residues. This sample was included in a study of blood T cells in healthy people across ages. Notes on the study in general: Aged donors had fewer naive CD4+ cells and lower diversity than long-lived donors.

The second PCR ran about 6 to 12 cycles with a sample-barcoded 5' primer and J-beta primers. Each cDNA molecule carried a tag from a template-switch adaptor that contained 12 random nucleotides. TCRdb independently ran MiXCR on the 5' RACE reads; one entry per CDR3 protein. This sample yields roughly 1,800,000 distinct CDR3 sequences, of which 40% to 55% are seen a single time; approximately 2.1% belongs to the top ten. Sequenced input: blood. The chain has TRBV12-3 or TRBV12-4 and TRBJ2-7; the match to TRBD1 covers 10 bases. The sequence was collected from a woman aged 40 to 49 in good health. CDR3 nucleotides: TGTGCCGGCAGACCGGGACAGGGGATTCCCTACGAGCAGTACTTC. Amino acid sequence: CAGRPGQGIPYEQYF.